The clone carrying this T cell receptor (beta chain) was counted many times. The antigen remains unidentified. This specimen comes from a study of T-cell reconstitution after alpha-beta-depleted transplantation in children. Regarding the study as a whole: Among T cells one year after transplant, newly produced cells accounted for most counts and diversity. About two months after transplant, alpha-beta T cells reportedly came from several hundred expanded graft clones. Surviving recipient T cells and thymic progenitors produced the high day-60 TCRbeta diversity seen in some patients.

The germline CDR1 and CDR2 sequences are SQVTM and ANQGSEA. The CDR3 runs 14 residues. Trimming took off 8 bases at V and 4 bases at J, with 18 bases between the two ends. TCRbeta library preparation incorporated unique molecular identifiers. TCRdb redid the calling of the PCR reads with MiXCR, one entry per CDR3 protein. Of around 440,000 distinct CDR3 sequences in the sample, roughly 10% were seen once. This sequence joins TRBV29-1 and TRBJ2-1, with D possibly being TRBD2 (5 bases). This specimen consisted of PBMCs, obtained before TCRalphabeta/CD19-depleted stem cell transplant. The TCR comes from a child aged 2 to 15 with inherited bone marrow failure, due to receive a stem cell transplant. DNA for the CDR3: TGCAGCTCAGTTCTAAGACGGACTTACAATGAGCAGTTCTTC. Translated: CSSVLRRTYNEQFF.